These T cell receptor beta chains were read from a single sample in a study of preoperative IRX-2 immunotherapy in early breast cancer. The repertoire was sequenced with immunoSEQ multiplex PCR; TCRdb's copy has only in-frame clones and lacks some. The sample shows 25,000 to 30,000 clones, 85% to 90% of them seen only once. The specimen was obtained from a patient treated with IRX-2 immunotherapy. These receptors came from a human donor with breast cancer. The CDR3 runs from the conserved cysteine through the conserved F or W. The order of the fields is J gene, V gene, clone size, CDR3 length, D gene, CDR3 protein, CDR3 DNA. D genes are given only for firm matches. A row's size may be missing; if present it is once, few, many or a size class.

j_call: TRBJ2-1
v_call: TRBV6-1
clone_size: NA
cdr3_length: 11
d_call: NA
cdr3_aa: CASSEVNEQFF
cdr3_nt: TGTGCCAGCAGTGAAGTGAATGAGCAGTTCTTC

j_call: TRBJ2-2
v_call: TRBV14
clone_size: few
cdr3_length: 15
d_call: TRBD2
cdr3_aa: CASSRSGGATGELFF
cdr3_nt: TGTGCCAGCAGCCGTAGCGGGGGAGCGACCGGGGAGCTGTTTTTT

j_call: TRBJ1-4
v_call: TRBV9
clone_size: NA
cdr3_length: 13
d_call: NA
cdr3_aa: CASSVAPSEKLFF
cdr3_nt: TGTGCCAGCAGCGTAGCCCCATCGGAAAAACTGTTTTTT

j_call: TRBJ2-1
v_call: TRBV9
clone_size: NA
cdr3_length: 15
d_call: NA
cdr3_aa: CASSRGAPSYNEQFF
cdr3_nt: TGTGCCAGCAGCAGGGGGGCGCCATCCTACAATGAGCAGTTCTTC

j_call: TRBJ1-3
v_call: TRBV27
clone_size: NA
cdr3_length: 17
d_call: TRBD1
cdr3_aa: CASSPRQGADFGNTIYF
cdr3_nt: TGTGCCAGCAGTCCCAGACAGGGGGCCGACTTTGGAAACACCATATATTTT

j_call: TRBJ2-5
v_call: TRBV2
clone_size: NA
cdr3_length: 13
d_call: NA
cdr3_aa: CASTGGVGETQYF
cdr3_nt: TGTGCCAGCACAGGGGGGGTCGGGGAGACCCAGTACTTC

j_call: TRBJ1-6
v_call: TRBV19
clone_size: NA
cdr3_length: 16
d_call: TRBD1
cdr3_aa: CASSIRQGAYNSPLHF
cdr3_nt: TGTGCCAGTAGTATCCGACAGGGGGCGTATAATTCACCCCTCCACTTT

j_call: TRBJ1-2
v_call: TRBV7-2
clone_size: NA
cdr3_length: 15
d_call: TRBD1
cdr3_aa: CASSFGQGASHGYTF
cdr3_nt: TGTGCCAGCAGCTTCGGACAGGGGGCATCCCATGGCTACACCTTC

j_call: TRBJ2-1
v_call: TRBV7-9
clone_size: NA
cdr3_length: 16
d_call: TRBD2
cdr3_aa: CASSSDGTSGYNEQFF
cdr3_nt: TGTGCCAGCAGCTCAGACGGGACTAGCGGCTACAATGAGCAGTTCTTC

j_call: TRBJ1-1
v_call: TRBV7-9
clone_size: NA
cdr3_length: 15
d_call: NA
cdr3_aa: CASSSPRQMNTEAFF
cdr3_nt: TGTGCCAGCAGCTCACCCAGACAGATGAACACTGAAGCTTTCTTT

j_call: TRBJ1-3
v_call: TRBV2
clone_size: NA
cdr3_length: 15
d_call: TRBD1
cdr3_aa: CASRDRGFLLNTIYF
cdr3_nt: TGTGCCAGCAGGGACAGGGGGTTTCTGTTGAACACCATATATTTT

j_call: TRBJ2-3
v_call: TRBV14
clone_size: NA
cdr3_length: 12
d_call: NA
cdr3_aa: CASSPTSFTQYF
cdr3_nt: TGTGCCAGCAGTCCCACCTCTTTCACGCAGTATTTT

j_call: TRBJ1-1
v_call: TRBV5-4
clone_size: NA
cdr3_length: 18
d_call: TRBD1
cdr3_aa: CASSPPPGGLSGHSEAFF
cdr3_nt: TGTGCCAGCAGCCCTCCGCCAGGGGGCCTCTCCGGGCACTCTGAAGCTTTCTTT

j_call: TRBJ2-7
v_call: TRBV27
clone_size: NA
cdr3_length: 14
d_call: TRBD2
cdr3_aa: CASSSQLSGTEQYF
cdr3_nt: TGTGCCAGCAGTTCCCAACTTAGCGGGACAGAGCAGTACTTC

j_call: TRBJ2-7
v_call: TRBV11-2
clone_size: NA
cdr3_length: 15
d_call: TRBD1
cdr3_aa: CASSPLTGGSYEQYF
cdr3_nt: TGTGCCAGCAGCCCTTTGACAGGGGGTTCCTACGAGCAGTACTTC

j_call: TRBJ1-5
v_call: TRBV2
clone_size: few
cdr3_length: 13
d_call: NA
cdr3_aa: CASRLGVTQPQHF
cdr3_nt: TGTGCCAGCAGATTAGGGGTTACGCAGCCCCAGCATTTT

j_call: TRBJ1-1
v_call: TRBV19
clone_size: once
cdr3_length: 13
d_call: TRBD1
cdr3_aa: CASSMDRATEAFF
cdr3_nt: TGTGCCAGTAGTATGGACAGGGCCACTGAAGCTTTCTTT

j_call: TRBJ2-3
v_call: TRBV18
clone_size: NA
cdr3_length: 15
d_call: NA
cdr3_aa: CASSPTTASTDTQYF
cdr3_nt: TGTGCCAGCTCACCAACAACAGCTAGCACAGATACGCAGTATTTT

j_call: TRBJ2-1
v_call: TRBV4-2
clone_size: once
cdr3_length: 15
d_call: TRBD2
cdr3_aa: CASASLAASGDEQFF
cdr3_nt: TGTGCCAGCGCTTCTCTAGCGGCCAGTGGCGATGAGCAGTTCTTC

j_call: TRBJ1-4
v_call: TRBV5-1
clone_size: NA
cdr3_length: 11
d_call: NA
cdr3_aa: CASSLGEKLFF
cdr3_nt: TGCGCCAGCAGCTTGGGTGAAAAACTGTTTTTT

j_call: TRBJ2-7
v_call: TRBV30
clone_size: NA
cdr3_length: 14
d_call: TRBD1
cdr3_aa: CAWSGTGVGYEQYF
cdr3_nt: TGTGCCTGGAGTGGGACAGGGGTCGGCTACGAGCAGTACTTC

j_call: TRBJ2-2
v_call: TRBV2
clone_size: NA
cdr3_length: 16
d_call: TRBD1
cdr3_aa: CASRADRGKNTGELFF
cdr3_nt: TGTGCCAGCAGAGCCGACAGGGGAAAGAACACCGGGGAGCTGTTTTTT

j_call: TRBJ1-6
v_call: TRBV5-1
clone_size: NA
cdr3_length: 17
d_call: TRBD1
cdr3_aa: CASSPGQDTYYNSPLHF
cdr3_nt: TGCGCCAGCAGCCCAGGACAGGACACGTATTATAATTCACCCCTCCACTTT

j_call: TRBJ2-7
v_call: TRBV5-1
clone_size: NA
cdr3_length: 16
d_call: TRBD2
cdr3_aa: CASSFSTSGRANEQYF
cdr3_nt: TGCGCCAGCAGCTTTAGTACTAGCGGGAGGGCAAACGAGCAGTACTTC

j_call: TRBJ2-1
v_call: TRBV5-1
clone_size: NA
cdr3_length: 16
d_call: NA
cdr3_aa: CASSLASTGGANEQFF
cdr3_nt: TGCGCCAGCAGCTTGGCCTCAACAGGGGGGGCGAATGAGCAGTTCTTC

j_call: TRBJ1-2
v_call: TRBV19
clone_size: few
cdr3_length: 13
d_call: NA
cdr3_aa: CASSILDRYGYTF
cdr3_nt: TGTGCCAGTAGTATACTGGATAGGTATGGCTACACCTTC

j_call: TRBJ1-2
v_call: TRBV6-6
clone_size: NA
cdr3_length: 14
d_call: TRBD1
cdr3_aa: CASTFGQASYGYTF
cdr3_nt: TGTGCCAGCACCTTTGGACAGGCCTCGTATGGCTACACCTTC

j_call: TRBJ1-6
v_call: TRBV7-2
clone_size: few
cdr3_length: 19
d_call: NA
cdr3_aa: CASSPGATVVSSYNSPLHF
cdr3_nt: TGTGCCAGCAGCCCAGGGGCCACAGTGGTCAGCTCCTATAATTCACCCCTCCACTTT

j_call: TRBJ1-2
v_call: TRBV25-1
clone_size: once
cdr3_length: 15
d_call: TRBD1
cdr3_aa: CASSDPAGGFHGYTF
cdr3_nt: TGTGCCAGCAGTGATCCTGCAGGGGGGTTTCATGGCTACACCTTC

j_call: TRBJ2-7
v_call: TRBV2
clone_size: NA
cdr3_length: 13
d_call: NA
cdr3_aa: CASRWTSTYEQYF
cdr3_nt: TGTGCCAGCAGGTGGACGTCAACCTACGAGCAGTACTTC

j_call: TRBJ2-2
v_call: TRBV7-7
clone_size: NA
cdr3_length: 13
d_call: NA
cdr3_aa: CASSSSGTGELFF
cdr3_nt: TGTGCCAGCAGCTCAAGCGGCACCGGGGAGCTGTTTTTT

j_call: TRBJ1-3
v_call: TRBV27
clone_size: NA
cdr3_length: 14
d_call: NA
cdr3_aa: CASRGARSGNTIYF
cdr3_nt: TGTGCCAGCAGAGGGGCCCGCTCTGGAAACACCATATATTTT

j_call: TRBJ2-5
v_call: TRBV5-6
clone_size: NA
cdr3_length: 13
d_call: NA
cdr3_aa: CASSFPGVETQYF
cdr3_nt: TGTGCCAGCAGCTTTCCAGGAGTCGAGACCCAGTACTTC

j_call: TRBJ2-7
v_call: TRBV6-6
clone_size: NA
cdr3_length: 13
d_call: NA
cdr3_aa: CASSRGIAHEQYF
cdr3_nt: TGTGCCAGCAGCAGGGGAATCGCCCACGAGCAGTACTTC

j_call: TRBJ2-3
v_call: TRBV10-2
clone_size: once
cdr3_length: 16
d_call: NA
cdr3_aa: CASSESREGSTDTQYF
cdr3_nt: TGCGCCAGCAGTGAGTCGAGGGAAGGTAGCACAGATACGCAGTATTTT

j_call: TRBJ2-7
v_call: TRBV18
clone_size: NA
cdr3_length: 15
d_call: NA
cdr3_aa: CASSPQGSIPYEQYF
cdr3_nt: TGTGCCAGCTCACCACAGGGGTCGATCCCCTACGAGCAGTACTTC

j_call: TRBJ2-4
v_call: TRBV6-1
clone_size: NA
cdr3_length: 15
d_call: NA
cdr3_aa: CASSNRILAKNIQYF
cdr3_nt: TGTGCCAGCAGCAATCGCATACTAGCCAAAAACATTCAGTACTTC

j_call: TRBJ2-3
v_call: TRBV11-1
clone_size: NA
cdr3_length: 13
d_call: NA
cdr3_aa: CASRRTLTDTQYF
cdr3_nt: TGTGCCAGCAGGCGGACGCTCACAGATACGCAGTATTTT

j_call: TRBJ2-3
v_call: TRBV10-2
clone_size: NA
cdr3_length: 15
d_call: TRBD1
cdr3_aa: CASSVIGGRADTQYF
cdr3_nt: TGCGCCAGCAGTGTCATAGGGGGCCGGGCAGATACGCAGTATTTT

j_call: TRBJ1-3
v_call: TRBV6-5
clone_size: NA
cdr3_length: 13
d_call: NA
cdr3_aa: CASTRGLGNTIYF
cdr3_nt: TGTGCCAGCACCCGGGGCCTTGGAAACACCATATATTTT

j_call: TRBJ2-7
v_call: TRBV30
clone_size: NA
cdr3_length: 13
d_call: NA
cdr3_aa: CAWKEGSSYEQYF
cdr3_nt: TGTGCCTGGAAGGAGGGGAGCTCCTACGAGCAGTACTTC

j_call: TRBJ1-5
v_call: TRBV5-1
clone_size: NA
cdr3_length: 13
d_call: TRBD1
cdr3_aa: CASSLGQGQPQHF
cdr3_nt: TGCGCCAGCAGCCTAGGACAGGGCCAGCCCCAGCATTTT

j_call: TRBJ2-1
v_call: TRBV2
clone_size: NA
cdr3_length: 15
d_call: TRBD1
cdr3_aa: CASRPGTGFYNEQFF
cdr3_nt: TGTGCCAGCAGACCCGGGACAGGGTTCTACAATGAGCAGTTCTTC

j_call: TRBJ2-3
v_call: TRBV30
clone_size: NA
cdr3_length: 11
d_call: TRBD2
cdr3_aa: CAWNGRDTQYF
cdr3_nt: TGTGCCTGGAACGGGAGGGATACGCAGTATTTT